These T cell receptor beta chains were read from a single sample in a study of regulatory T cells in long-lasting Graves disease. TCRdb reprocessed the multiplex PCR reads with MiXCR, giving one entry per CDR3 protein. The sample lists roughly 530,000 distinct CDR3 sequences, 16% seen once, with 20% to 25% in the top ten. This sample also appeared in a second study, on T cells in Graves' hyperthyroidism and ophthalmopathy.

The material was peripheral blood mononuclear cells (PBMCs), obtained at new diagnosis, from a patient treated with antithyroid drugs. The receptors were sampled from a woman aged 35 to 59 with Graves disease. Both conserved end residues are part of each CDR3. D genes are given only for firm matches. Expanded clones get a size class; other rows say once, few or many, or leave the size out.

v_gene	j_gene	abundance	d_gene	CDR3nt	CDR3aa
TRBV10-3	TRBJ2-1	many	NA	TGTGCCATCCTGGACGGAACCTACAATGAGCAGTTCTTC	CAILDGTYNEQFF
TRBV20-1	TRBJ2-3	few	NA	TGCAGTGCTAGAGTGGGGGGGGGGGGGCAGGCCACAGATACGCAGTATTTT	CSARVGGGGQATDTQYF
TRBV12-3/TRBV12-4	TRBJ1-5	many	NA	TGTGCCAGCAAAGAGGGGACCTATAGCAATCAGCCCCAGCATTTT	CASKEGTYSNQPQHF
TRBV28	TRBJ2-1	many	NA	TGTGCCAGCAGTTTATCTTATCCAGGTCTCTACAATGAGCAGTTCTTC	CASSLSYPGLYNEQFF
TRBV28	TRBJ2-5	NA	NA	TGTGCCAGCAGTCCCCCTACTTCGTACCAAGAGACCCAGTACTTC	CASSPPTSYQETQYF
TRBV3-1	TRBJ1-2	many	TRBD1	TGTGCCAGCAGCCAAGCTATGGGACAGGGAATCTATGGCTACACCTTC	CASSQAMGQGIYGYTF
TRBV19	TRBJ2-7	NA	TRBD1	TGTGCCAGTAGTACGGGACAGGGGGCGCGGGAGCAGTACTTC	CASSTGQGAREQYF
TRBV28	TRBJ2-7	many	NA	TGTGCCAGCAGTTTATGGAGGGGGGGGGGTGGGGTCCGCGAGCAGTACTTC	CASSLWRGGGGVREQYF
TRBV28	TRBJ2-2	many	NA	TGTGCCAGCAGTGTAACACCCAGGTTGACCGGGGAGCTGTTTTTT	CASSVTPRLTGELFF
TRBV9	TRBJ1-5	NA	NA	TGTGCCAGCAGCGTAGCTGGTGGGCAGCCCCAGCATTTT	CASSVAGGQPQHF
TRBV20-1	TRBJ2-7	few	TRBD1	TGCAGTGCTAGTGGGGCCGGGGACAGGGTTCGCGACGAGCAGTACTTC	CSASGAGDRVRDEQYF
TRBV19	TRBJ1-5	NA	TRBD1	TGTGCCAGTAGTATCACAGGGGGGTATAGCAATCAGCCCCAGCATTTT	CASSITGGYSNQPQHF
TRBV10-2	TRBJ1-1	NA	NA	TGCGCCAGCACTACGACAGCTGTCATGAACACTGAAGCTTTCTTT	CASTTTAVMNTEAFF
TRBV6-5	TRBJ1-1	NA	TRBD1	TGTGCCAGCAGTTACGGACAGGTCTTCAACACTGAAGCTTTCTTT	CASSYGQVFNTEAFF
TRBV20-1	TRBJ1-2	NA	NA	TGCAGTGCTCTCGCTAACTATGGCTACACCTTC	CSALANYGYTF
TRBV29-1	TRBJ2-5	NA	NA	TGCAGCGTTGGCCCCGGGGGCAGGGATGGAGAGACCCAGTACTTC	CSVGPGGRDGETQYF
TRBV29-1	TRBJ2-7	many	NA	TGCAGCGTTGATGACAACTACGAGCAGTACTTC	CSVDDNYEQYF
TRBV6-1	TRBJ2-5	many	NA	TGTGCCAGCAATCCTACGAGAGAGACCCAGTACTTC	CASNPTRETQYF
TRBV6-5	TRBJ2-1	many	TRBD2	TGTGCCAGCAGTTACTCTGGACTAGCGGGGGACTCCTACAATGAGCAGTTCTTC	CASSYSGLAGDSYNEQFF
TRBV19	TRBJ1-6	NA	TRBD1	TGTGCCAATAGGGGGACAGCGAATTCACCCCTCCACTTT	CANRGTANSPLHF